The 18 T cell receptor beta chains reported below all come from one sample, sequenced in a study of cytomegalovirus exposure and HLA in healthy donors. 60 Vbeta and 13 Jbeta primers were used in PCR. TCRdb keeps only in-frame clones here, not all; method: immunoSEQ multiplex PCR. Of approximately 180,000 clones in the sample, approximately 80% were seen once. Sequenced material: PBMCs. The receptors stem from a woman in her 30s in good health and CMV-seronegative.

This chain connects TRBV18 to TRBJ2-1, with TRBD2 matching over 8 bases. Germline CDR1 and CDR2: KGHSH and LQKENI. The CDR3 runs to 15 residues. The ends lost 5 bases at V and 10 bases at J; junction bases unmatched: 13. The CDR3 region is CASSSLAGPLVEQFF. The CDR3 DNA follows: TGTGCCAGCTCATCCTTAGCGGGACCGCTTGTGGAGCAGTTCTTC.

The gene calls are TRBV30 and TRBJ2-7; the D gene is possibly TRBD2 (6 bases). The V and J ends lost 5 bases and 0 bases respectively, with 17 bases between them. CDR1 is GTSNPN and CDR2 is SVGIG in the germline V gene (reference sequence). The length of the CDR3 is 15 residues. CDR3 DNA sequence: TGTGCCTGGGGCCGGGAAGGAGGGAGCTCCTACGAGCAGTACTTC. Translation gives CAWGREGGSSYEQYF.

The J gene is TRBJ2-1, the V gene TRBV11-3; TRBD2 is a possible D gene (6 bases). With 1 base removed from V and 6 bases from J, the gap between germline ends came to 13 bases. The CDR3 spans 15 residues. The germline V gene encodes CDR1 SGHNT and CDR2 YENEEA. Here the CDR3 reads CASSLGTTSLNEQFF. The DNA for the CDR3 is TGTGCCAGCAGCTTAGGGACTACCAGCCTCAATGAGCAGTTCTTC.

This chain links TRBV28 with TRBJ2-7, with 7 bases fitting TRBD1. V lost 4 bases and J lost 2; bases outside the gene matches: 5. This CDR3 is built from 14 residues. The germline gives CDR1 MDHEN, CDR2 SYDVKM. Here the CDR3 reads CASSYGTVTYEQYF. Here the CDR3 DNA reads TGTGCCAGCAGTTATGGGACAGTCACCTACGAGCAGTACTTC.

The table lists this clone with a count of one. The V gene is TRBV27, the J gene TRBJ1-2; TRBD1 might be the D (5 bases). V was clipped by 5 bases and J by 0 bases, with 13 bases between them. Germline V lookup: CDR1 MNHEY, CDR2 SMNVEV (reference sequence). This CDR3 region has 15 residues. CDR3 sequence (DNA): TGTGCCAGCAGTGCGCACAGGTTCGCTAACTATGGCTACACCTTC. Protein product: CASSAHRFANYGYTF.

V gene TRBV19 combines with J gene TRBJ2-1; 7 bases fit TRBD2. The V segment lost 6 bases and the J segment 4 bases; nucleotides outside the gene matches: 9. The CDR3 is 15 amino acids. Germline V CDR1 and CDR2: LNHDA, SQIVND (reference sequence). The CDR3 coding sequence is TGTGCCAGTAGGGTGACCGGGACTACATACAATGAGCAGTTCTTC. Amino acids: CASRVTGTTYNEQFF.

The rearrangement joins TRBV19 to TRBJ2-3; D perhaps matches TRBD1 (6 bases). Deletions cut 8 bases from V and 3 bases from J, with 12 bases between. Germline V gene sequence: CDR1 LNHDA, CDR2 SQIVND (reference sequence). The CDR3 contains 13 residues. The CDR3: CASGDRYTDTQYF. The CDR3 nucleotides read TGTGCCAGTGGAGACAGGTATACAGATACGCAGTATTTT.

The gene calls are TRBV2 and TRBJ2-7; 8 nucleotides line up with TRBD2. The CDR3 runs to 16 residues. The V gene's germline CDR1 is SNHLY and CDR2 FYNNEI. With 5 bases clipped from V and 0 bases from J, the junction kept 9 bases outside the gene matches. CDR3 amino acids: CASSPLTSGGSYEQYF. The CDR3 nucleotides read TGTGCCAGCAGTCCCCTAACTAGCGGAGGCTCCTACGAGCAGTACTTC.

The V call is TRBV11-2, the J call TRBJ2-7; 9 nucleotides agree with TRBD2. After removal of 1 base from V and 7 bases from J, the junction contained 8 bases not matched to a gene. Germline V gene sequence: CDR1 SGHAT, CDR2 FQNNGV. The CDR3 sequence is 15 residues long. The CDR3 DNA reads TGTGCCAGCAGCTTAGCATTGGGGACTAGCCGGGAGCAGTACTTC. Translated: CASSLALGTSREQYF.

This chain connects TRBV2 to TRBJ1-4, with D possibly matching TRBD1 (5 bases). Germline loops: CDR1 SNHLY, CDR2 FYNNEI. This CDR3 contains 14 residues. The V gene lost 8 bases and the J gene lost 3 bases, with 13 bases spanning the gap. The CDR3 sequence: CASRAGFSNEKLFF. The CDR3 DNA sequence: TGTGCCAGCCGAGCAGGGTTTTCTAATGAAAAACTGTTTTTT.

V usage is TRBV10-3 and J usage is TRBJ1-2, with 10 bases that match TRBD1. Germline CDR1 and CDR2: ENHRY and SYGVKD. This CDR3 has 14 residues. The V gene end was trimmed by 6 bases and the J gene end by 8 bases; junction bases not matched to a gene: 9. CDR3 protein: CAIRWDRGSRGYTF. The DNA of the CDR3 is TGTGCCATCAGATGGGACAGGGGATCGCGGGGCTACACCTTC.

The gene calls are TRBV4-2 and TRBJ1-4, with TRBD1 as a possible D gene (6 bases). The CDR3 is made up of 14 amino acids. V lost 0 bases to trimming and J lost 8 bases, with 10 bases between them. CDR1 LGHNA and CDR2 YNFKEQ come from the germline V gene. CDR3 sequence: CASSQDSGDEKLFF. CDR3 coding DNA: TGTGCCAGCAGCCAAGATTCAGGGGACGAAAAACTGTTTTTT.

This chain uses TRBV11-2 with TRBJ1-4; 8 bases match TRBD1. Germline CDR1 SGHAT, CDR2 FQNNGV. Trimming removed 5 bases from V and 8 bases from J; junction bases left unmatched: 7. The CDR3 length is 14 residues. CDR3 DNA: TGTGCCAGCAGCACGGACAGGGTAGGGGAAAAACTGTTTTTT. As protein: CASSTDRVGEKLFF.

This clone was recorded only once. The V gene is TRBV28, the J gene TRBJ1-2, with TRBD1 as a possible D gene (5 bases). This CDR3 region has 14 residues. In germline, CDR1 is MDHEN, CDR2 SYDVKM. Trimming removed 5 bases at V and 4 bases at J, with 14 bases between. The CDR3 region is CASSRIGVAYGYTF. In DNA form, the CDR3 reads TGTGCCAGCAGTCGAATAGGGGTGGCCTATGGCTACACCTTC.

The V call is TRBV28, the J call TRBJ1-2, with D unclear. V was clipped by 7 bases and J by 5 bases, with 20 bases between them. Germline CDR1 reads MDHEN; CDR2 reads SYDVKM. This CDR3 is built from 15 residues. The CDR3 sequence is CASKLRPGLYYGYTF. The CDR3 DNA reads TGTGCCAGCAAACTGAGACCAGGACTCTATTATGGCTACACCTTC.

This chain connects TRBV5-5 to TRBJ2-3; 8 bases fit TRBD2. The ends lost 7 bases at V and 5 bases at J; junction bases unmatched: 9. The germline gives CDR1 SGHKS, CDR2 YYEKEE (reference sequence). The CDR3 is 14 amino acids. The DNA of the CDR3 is TGTGCCAGCGAGCGGACTAGCTCTGTAGATACGCAGTATTTT. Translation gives CASERTSSVDTQYF.

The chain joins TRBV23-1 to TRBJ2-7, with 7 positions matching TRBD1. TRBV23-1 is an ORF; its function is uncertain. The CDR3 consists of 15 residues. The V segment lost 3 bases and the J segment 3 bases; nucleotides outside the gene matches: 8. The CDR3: CASSQTRQGHYEQYF. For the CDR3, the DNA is TGCGCCAGCAGTCAGACGAGACAGGGACACTACGAGCAGTACTTC.

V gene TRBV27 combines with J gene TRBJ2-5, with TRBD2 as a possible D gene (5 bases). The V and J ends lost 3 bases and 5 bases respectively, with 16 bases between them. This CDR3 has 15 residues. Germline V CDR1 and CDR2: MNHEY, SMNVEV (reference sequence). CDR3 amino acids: CASSFQSADGETQYF. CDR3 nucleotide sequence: TGTGCCAGCAGTTTCCAGTCAGCGGATGGGGAGACCCAGTACTTC.